The next 14 T cell receptor beta chains were all read from a single sample in a study of T cell changes during pregnancy in multiple sclerosis. Measured with immunoSEQ multiplex PCR; TCRdb has only the in-frame clones, and not every one. The repertoire includes fewer than 60,000 clones, about 90% of them detected once, and about a tenth sits in the top ten. Here the sequenced sample was CD8+ T cells from peripheral blood mononuclear cells, taken after pregnancy. These receptors originate from a female donor with multiple sclerosis, enrolled in a pregnancy study.

V and J are TRBV9 and TRBJ2-2; no reliable D call. There are 12 residues in the CDR3. V was clipped by 4 bases and J by 2 bases, with 3 bases between them. Germline loops: CDR1 SGDLS, CDR2 YYNGEE. The CDR3 sequence is CASSPNTGELFF. The CDR3 coding sequence is TGTGCCAGCAGCCCTAACACCGGGGAGCTGTTTTTT.

The rearrangement links TRBV9 to TRBJ1-2; possibly TRBD1 for D (6 bases). This CDR3 spans 14 amino acids. V was cut by 3 bases and J by 2 bases, with 11 bases left in between. Germline CDR1 is SGDLS and CDR2 is YYNGEE. The CDR3 nucleotides are TGTGCCAGCAGCGCGTCGGGGGGCAACTATGGCTACACCTTC. Its protein is CASSASGGNYGYTF.

CDR3 nucleotide sequence: TGTGCCAGCAGTCCCTCTAGCGGGGGGGCAGAGGAGCAGTTCTTC. Its translation: CASSPSSGGAEEQFF. The V gene is TRBV7-8, the J gene TRBJ2-1; 12 bases agree with TRBD2. The V segment lost 6 bases and the J segment 10 bases; nucleotides outside the gene matches: 10. Germline V gene sequence: CDR1 SGHVS, CDR2 FQNEAQ. The CDR3 is made up of 15 amino acids.

The chain joins TRBV19 to TRBJ2-1; 7 nucleotides line up with TRBD2. Germline CDR1 is LNHDA and CDR2 is SQIVND (reference sequence). The length of the CDR3 is 15 residues. J gave up 1 base and V 10 bases, and 10 bases lay outside the gene matches. The CDR3 DNA reads as TGTGCCACCCAGTGGGGGGGGGAATCCTACAATGAGCAGTTCTTC. Protein product: CATQWGGESYNEQFF.

This clone was observed a few times. The chain uses TRBV29-1 and TRBJ1-5; D uncertain. The V end lost 4 bases, the J end lost 0 bases, and 10 bases lay between the germline ends. The length of the CDR3 is 14 residues. Germline CDR1 reads SQVTM; CDR2 reads ANQGSEA. The DNA of the CDR3 is TGCAGCGTTGCAGGTGACGATAGCAATCAGCCCCAGCATTTT. Amino acids: CSVAGDDSNQPQHF.

The rearrangement links TRBV2 to TRBJ2-7; 12 bases map to TRBD1. The CDR3 extends over 14 amino acids. From germline, CDR1 is SNHLY and CDR2 FYNNEI. J lost 3 bases, V lost 7 bases, and 4 bases had no gene match. CDR3 nucleotides: TGTGCCAGCATGGGGACAGGGGGCGACTACGAGCAGTACTTC. This encodes CASMGTGGDYEQYF.

This clone was observed a single time. The chain is built from TRBV29-1 and TRBJ1-1; 7 nucleotides align to TRBD1. Trimming cost V 3 bases and J 3 bases; bases outside gene matches: 10. Per the germline V gene, CDR1 is SQVTM and CDR2 is ANQGSEA. There are 15 residues in the CDR3. DNA for the CDR3: TGCAGCGTTGAGTACACAGGGGAGGCGTACACTGAAGCTTTCTTT. This codes for CSVEYTGEAYTEAFF. Together with reference TRBV29-1 and TRBJ1-1, the CDR3 gives the full variable domain: SAVISQKPSRDICQRGTSLTIQCQVDSQVTMMFWYRQQPGQSLTLIATANQGSEATYESGFVIDKFPISRPNLTFSTLTVSNMSPEDSSIYLCSVEYTGEAYTEAFFGQGTRLTVV.

The gene calls are TRBV7-6 and TRBJ2-3; a possible D gene is TRBD2 (5 bases). The length of the CDR3 is 17 residues. V lost 0 bases and J lost 2, with 15 bases in between. Germline CDR1 and CDR2: SGHVS and FNYEAQ. Written as DNA, the CDR3 is TGTGCCAGCAGCTTAGCGATCTTATCCGGGATCACAGATACGCAGTATTTT. Encoded protein: CASSLAILSGITDTQYF.

This chain links TRBV6-1 with TRBJ2-2; D unclear. Trimming removed 2 bases from V and 5 bases from J, with 9 bases in between. Germline V gives CDR1 MNHNS, CDR2 SASEGT. This CDR3 is built from 14 residues. CDR3: CASSERPGTGELFF. CDR3 in DNA: TGTGCCAGCAGTGAACGTCCAGGAACCGGGGAGCTGTTTTTT.

This sequence joins TRBV4-1 and TRBJ2-1, with TRBD1 matching over 8 bases. The junction had 9 bases not matched to a gene; V was cut back by 4 bases and J by 7 bases. Germline V lookup: CDR1 MGHRA, CDR2 YSYEKL. The CDR3 is 15 residues long. For the CDR3, the DNA is TGCGCCAGCAGCCTCACGCAGGGGGCCGGTAATGAGCAGTTCTTC. Its protein is CASSLTQGAGNEQFF.

This chain joins TRBV4-1 and TRBJ2-2; maybe TRBD2 (7 bases). The CDR3 has 16 residues. V dropped 3 bases and J dropped 7 bases, with 18 bases sitting between them. Germline lookup yields CDR1 MGHRA and CDR2 YSYEKL. The CDR3 DNA reads as TGCGCCAGCAGCCACCGGACCTCAGGGGAGGGCGGGGAGCTGTTTTTT. Translated: CASSHRTSGEGGELFF.

V and J are TRBV30 and TRBJ1-1, with 7 bases matching TRBD1. The length of the CDR3 is 12 residues. After removal of 4 bases from V and 6 bases from J, the junction contained 5 bases not matched to a gene. Germline V gene sequence: CDR1 GTSNPN, CDR2 SVGIG (reference sequence). CDR3 DNA sequence: TGTGCCTGGACGACGCAGGGGGCTGAAGCTTTCTTT. It yields the protein CAWTTQGAEAFF.

The chain carries TRBV6-5 and TRBJ1-1, with D uncertain. This CDR3 is 14 amino acids long. CDR1 MNHEY and CDR2 SVGAGI come from the germline V gene. V was cut by 5 bases and J by 2 bases, with 12 bases left in between. The CDR3 loop is CASSAGIVNTEAFF. In DNA, the CDR3 is TGTGCCAGCAGTGCCGGGATCGTCAACACTGAAGCTTTCTTT.

This clone was seen a single time. The CDR3 sequence is CASSRLRQGAANTEAFF. The DNA for the CDR3 is TGCGCCAGCAGCCGACTCCGACAGGGGGCTGCGAACACTGAAGCTTTCTTT. The genes are TRBV4-1 and TRBJ1-1, with 10 bases that match TRBD1. The ends lost 4 bases at V and 1 base at J; junction bases unmatched: 9. CDR3 length equals 17 residues. Germline CDR1 and CDR2: MGHRA and YSYEKL.